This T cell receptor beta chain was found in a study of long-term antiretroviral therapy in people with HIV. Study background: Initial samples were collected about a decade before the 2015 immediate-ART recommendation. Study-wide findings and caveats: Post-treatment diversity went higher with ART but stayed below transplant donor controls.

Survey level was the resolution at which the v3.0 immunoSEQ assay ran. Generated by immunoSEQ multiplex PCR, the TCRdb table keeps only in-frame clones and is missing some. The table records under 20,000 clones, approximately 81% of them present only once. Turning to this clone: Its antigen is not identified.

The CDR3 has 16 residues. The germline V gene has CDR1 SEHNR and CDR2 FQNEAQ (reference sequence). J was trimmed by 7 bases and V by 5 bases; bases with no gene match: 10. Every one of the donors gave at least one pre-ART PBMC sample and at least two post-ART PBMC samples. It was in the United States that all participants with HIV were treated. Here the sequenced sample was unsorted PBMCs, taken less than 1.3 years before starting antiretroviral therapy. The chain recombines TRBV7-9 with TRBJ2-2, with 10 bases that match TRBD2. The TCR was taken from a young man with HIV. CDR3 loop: CASSTLAGEPYGELFF. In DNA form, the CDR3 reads TGTGCCAGCAGCACGCTAGCGGGGGAACCCTACGGGGAGCTGTTTTTT.